The source of this T cell receptor (beta chain) is a study of T cell repertoires in cytomegalovirus infection. Study-level information: Recently identified HLA-C-restricted and well-studied HLA-B-restricted CMV epitopes were used. In public TCR beta signatures, there were indications of both CMV infection and matching HLA type. Overall study results and limits: Predominance within the ex vivo response was attributable to HLA-C-restricted CMV-specific TCR beta clonotypes. Of the TCR beta families, the public ones yielded a cumulative frequency that identified carriers of CMV plus the relevant HLA.

This clonotype came up a few times. The target antigen is unknown. V lost 0 bases and J 5 bases, leaving 19 bases between the germline ends. The CDR3 contains 16 residues. Germline CDR1 DFQATT, CDR2 SNEGSKA (reference sequence). A single record per CDR3 protein comes from TCRdb applying MiXCR to the reads. The data show tens of thousands of distinct CDR3 sequences, 20% to 30% seen once. This clonotype was sampled from a human donor in good health (CMV status not recorded). Some clones in this sample may be carry-over from other donors' samples. The material sequenced was CD8+ T cells from cultured PBMCs, taken from culture after CMV antigen stimulation. The gene calls are TRBV20-1 and TRBJ2-5; D is ambiguous. The CDR3 reads CSAREHLEGPGETQYF. CDR3 in DNA: TGCAGTGCTAGAGAACACTTGGAAGGGCCCGGGGAGACCCAGTACTTC.